The sequence of this T cell receptor beta chain was determined in a study of blood T cell repertoires in COVID-19. Looking at the study overall: From the United States, Italy and Spain came samples of acute and convalescent COVID-19. PBMCs, B-cell-depleted T cells, or T cells were the source of the cDNA or gDNA that made up the material.

Authors' analysis steps: Reference gene primer amplification in the assay estimated nucleated cell counts. Profiling relied on immunoSEQ multiplex PCR, and the TCRdb table lists in-frame clones only, not all of them. V and J calls and clone size come straight from that table; D and trimming were deduced from the DNA. This table holds approximately 170,000 clones, about 86% found once. Germline CDR1 and CDR2: SGHNT and YENEEA. The germline V and J ends were trimmed by 9 bases and 4 bases, with 10 bases remaining between them. The CDR3 is 12 residues long. This clonotype originated in a woman aged 65 to 85 who had recovered from COVID-19. This chain connects TRBV11-3 to TRBJ1-5, with a weak D call TRBD1 (5 bases). Material for sequencing was peripheral blood. CDR3 DNA: TGTGCCAGGTTAGACAGTAATCAGCCCCAGCATTTT. The encoded protein is CARLDSNQPQHF.